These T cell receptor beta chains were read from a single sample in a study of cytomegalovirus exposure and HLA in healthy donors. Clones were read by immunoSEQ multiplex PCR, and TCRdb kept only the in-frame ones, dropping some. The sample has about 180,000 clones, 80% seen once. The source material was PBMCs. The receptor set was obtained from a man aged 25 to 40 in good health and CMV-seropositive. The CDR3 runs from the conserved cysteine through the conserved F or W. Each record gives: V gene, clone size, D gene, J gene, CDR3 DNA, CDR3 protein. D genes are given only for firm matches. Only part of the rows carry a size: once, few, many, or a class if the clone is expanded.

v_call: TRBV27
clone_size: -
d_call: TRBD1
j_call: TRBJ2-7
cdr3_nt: TGTGCCAGCAGCCTAGGGACAGGGGGGACCTACGAGCAGTACTTC
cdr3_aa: CASSLGTGGTYEQYF

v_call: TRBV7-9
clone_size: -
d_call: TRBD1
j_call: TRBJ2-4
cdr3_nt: TGTGCCAGCAGTCAAAACCGGGACAGCGACAAAAACATTCAGTACTTC
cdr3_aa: CASSQNRDSDKNIQYF

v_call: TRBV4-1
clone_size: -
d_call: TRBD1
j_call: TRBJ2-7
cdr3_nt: TGCGCCAGCAGCCAAGAAAGAGCCGGGACAGGGGCCTACGAGCAGTACTTC
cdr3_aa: CASSQERAGTGAYEQYF

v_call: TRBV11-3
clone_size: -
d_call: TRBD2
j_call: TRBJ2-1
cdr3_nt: TGTGCCAGCAGCTTACTAGGCGGGGGGGTCTACAATGAGCAGTTCTTC
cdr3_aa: CASSLLGGGVYNEQFF

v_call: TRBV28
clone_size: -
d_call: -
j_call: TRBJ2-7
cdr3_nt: TGTGCCAGCAGTTGGAGGGGGCGACAGGCCCTCCACGAGCAGTACTTC
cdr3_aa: CASSWRGRQALHEQYF

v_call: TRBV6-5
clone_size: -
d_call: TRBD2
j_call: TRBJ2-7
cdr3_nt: TGTGCCAGCAGTTACTTGACTAGCGGGAGTATCTACGAGCAGTACTTC
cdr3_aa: CASSYLTSGSIYEQYF

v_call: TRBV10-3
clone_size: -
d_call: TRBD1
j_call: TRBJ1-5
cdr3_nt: TGTGCCATCAGTGAAGTACAGGGGGGACAGCCCCAGCATTTT
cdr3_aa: CAISEVQGGQPQHF

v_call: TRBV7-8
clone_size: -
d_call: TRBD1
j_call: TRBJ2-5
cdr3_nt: TGTGCCAGCAGCTTTTGGGACAGGAGCCAAGAGACCCAGTACTTC
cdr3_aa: CASSFWDRSQETQYF

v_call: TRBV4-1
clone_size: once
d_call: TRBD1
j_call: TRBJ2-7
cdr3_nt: TGCGCCAGCAGCCAGCCGGGACAGGGATCCTCCTACGAGCAGTACTTC
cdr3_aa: CASSQPGQGSSYEQYF

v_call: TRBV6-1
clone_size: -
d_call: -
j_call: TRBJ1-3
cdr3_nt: TGTGCCAGCAGTGAGCGGAGCTCTGGAAACACCATATATTTT
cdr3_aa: CASSERSSGNTIYF

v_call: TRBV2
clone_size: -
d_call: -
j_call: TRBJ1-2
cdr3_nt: TGTGCCAGCAGGAGGTTTTTAGGCTACACCTTC
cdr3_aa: CASRRFLGYTF

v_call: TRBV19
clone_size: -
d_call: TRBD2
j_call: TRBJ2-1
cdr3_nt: TGTGCCAGTAGCCGGCAGGCGGGAGGGAACTTTGGTGAGCAGTTCTTC
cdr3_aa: CASSRQAGGNFGEQFF

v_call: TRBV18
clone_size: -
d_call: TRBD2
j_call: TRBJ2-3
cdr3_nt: TGTGCCAGCTCAATCACTAGCGGGAGCCCAGATACGCAGTATTTT
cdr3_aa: CASSITSGSPDTQYF

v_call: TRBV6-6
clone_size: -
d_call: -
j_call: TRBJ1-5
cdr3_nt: TGTGCCAGCAGTTACGGAGGTGGGGGCAATCAGCCCCAGCATTTT
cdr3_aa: CASSYGGGGNQPQHF

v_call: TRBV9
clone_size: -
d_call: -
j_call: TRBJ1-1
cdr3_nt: TGTGCCAGCAGCGTAGAGGCGTTAGCCGGGGGCACTGAAGCTTTCTTT
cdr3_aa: CASSVEALAGGTEAFF

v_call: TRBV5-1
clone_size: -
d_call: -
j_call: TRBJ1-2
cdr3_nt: TGCGCCAGCAGCCCACGGGGGGGAGAGGACTATGGCTACACCTTC
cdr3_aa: CASSPRGGEDYGYTF

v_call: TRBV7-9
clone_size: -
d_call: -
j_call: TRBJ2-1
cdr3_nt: TGTGCCAGCAGCTTAGACGGGAGTGGGGCGACTAATGAGCAGTTCTTC
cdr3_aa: CASSLDGSGATNEQFF

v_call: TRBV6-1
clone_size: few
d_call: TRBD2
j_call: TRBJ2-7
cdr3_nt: TGTGCCAGCAGTGAAGTAGCGGGGGTCTACGAGCAGTACTTC
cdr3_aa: CASSEVAGVYEQYF

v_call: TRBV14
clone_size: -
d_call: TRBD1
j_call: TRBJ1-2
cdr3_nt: TGTGCCAGCAGCCAAGTCGCGACAGGGCCTAACTATGGCTACACCTTC
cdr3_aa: CASSQVATGPNYGYTF

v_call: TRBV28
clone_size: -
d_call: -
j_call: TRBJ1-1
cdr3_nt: TGTGCCAGCCGAGCGTCCAGGGCGACTGAAGCTTTCTTT
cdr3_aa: CASRASRATEAFF

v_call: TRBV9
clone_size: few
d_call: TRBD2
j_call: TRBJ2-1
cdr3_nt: TGTGCCAGCAGCGGGACTAGCGGGGGGGCCGGGGAGCAGTTCTTC
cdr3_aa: CASSGTSGGAGEQFF

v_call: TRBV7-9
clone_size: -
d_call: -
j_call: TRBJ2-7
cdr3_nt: TGTGCCAGCAGTCCCGCCTACGAGCAGTACTTC
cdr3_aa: CASSPAYEQYF

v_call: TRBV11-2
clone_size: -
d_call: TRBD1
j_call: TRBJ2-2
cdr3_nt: TGTGCCAGCAGGGGACAGGGAAACACCGGGGAGCTGTTTTTT
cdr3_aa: CASRGQGNTGELFF

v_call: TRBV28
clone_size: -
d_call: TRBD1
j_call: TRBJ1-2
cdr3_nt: TGTGCCAGCAGCACAGGGGACTATGGCTACACCTTC
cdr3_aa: CASSTGDYGYTF

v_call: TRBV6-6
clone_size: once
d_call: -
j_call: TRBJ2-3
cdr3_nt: TGTGCCAGCAGTTACGGCAACACAGATACGCAGTATTTT
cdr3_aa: CASSYGNTDTQYF

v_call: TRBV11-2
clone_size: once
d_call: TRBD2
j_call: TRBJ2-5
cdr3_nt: TGTGCCAGCAGCTTACTCCCGGGACTAGCGGTCTCAAGGCGAGAGACCCAGTACTTC
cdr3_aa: CASSLLPGLAVSRRETQYF

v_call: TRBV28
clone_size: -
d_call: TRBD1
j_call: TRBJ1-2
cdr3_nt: TGTGCCAGCAGTTTTCCCACGGGACAGGCTTATGGCTACACCTTC
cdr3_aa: CASSFPTGQAYGYTF

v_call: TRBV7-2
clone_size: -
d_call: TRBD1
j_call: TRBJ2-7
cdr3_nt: TGTGCCAGCAGCCCAGGGTTTAGGACAGGGAGCTCCTACGAGCAGTACTTC
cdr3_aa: CASSPGFRTGSSYEQYF

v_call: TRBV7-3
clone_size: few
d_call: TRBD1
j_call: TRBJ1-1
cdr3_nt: TGTGCCAGCAGCTTAAGGGGACAGGGAAGCCTGAACACTGAAGCTTTCTTT
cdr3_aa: CASSLRGQGSLNTEAFF

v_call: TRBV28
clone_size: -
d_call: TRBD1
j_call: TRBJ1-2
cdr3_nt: TGTGCCAGCAGTGGGGACAGGGGGGGGTGGTATGGCTACACCTTC
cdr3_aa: CASSGDRGGWYGYTF

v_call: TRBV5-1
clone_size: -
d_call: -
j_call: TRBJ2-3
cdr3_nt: TGCGCCAGCAGCTTGCCAGGGTCGTTCACAGATACGCAGTATTTT
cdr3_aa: CASSLPGSFTDTQYF

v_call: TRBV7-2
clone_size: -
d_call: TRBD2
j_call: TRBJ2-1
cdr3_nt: TGTGCCAGCAGCCCTCGACTAGCGGGAGGGCCATCGGGTCGGAATGAGCAGTTCTTC
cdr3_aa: CASSPRLAGGPSGRNEQFF

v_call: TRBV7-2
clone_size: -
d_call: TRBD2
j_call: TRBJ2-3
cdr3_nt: TGTGCCAGTTCCAGAAGGCGGGGGGGCCGGGGCACAGATACGCAGTATTTT
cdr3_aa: CASSRRRGGRGTDTQYF

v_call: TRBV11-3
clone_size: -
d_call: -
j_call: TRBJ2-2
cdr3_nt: TGTGCCAGCAGCTTGAGGCTAGCGTTGAGCACCGGGGAGCTGTTTTTT
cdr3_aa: CASSLRLALSTGELFF

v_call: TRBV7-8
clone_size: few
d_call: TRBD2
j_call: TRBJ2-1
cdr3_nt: TGTGCCAGCAGCTTAGTTATAGCGGGAGTGGTCAATGAGCAGTTCTTC
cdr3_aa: CASSLVIAGVVNEQFF

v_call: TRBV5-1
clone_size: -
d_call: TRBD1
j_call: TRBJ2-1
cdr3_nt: TGCGCCAGCAGTAACGACAGGGGGCCCTACAATGAGCAGTTCTTC
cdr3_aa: CASSNDRGPYNEQFF

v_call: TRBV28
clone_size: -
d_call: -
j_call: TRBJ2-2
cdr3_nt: TGTGCCAGCCTACAGCCCGGCACCGGGGAGCTGTTTTTT
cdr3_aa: CASLQPGTGELFF

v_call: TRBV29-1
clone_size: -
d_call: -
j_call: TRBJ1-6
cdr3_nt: TGCAGCGCCCGTGCAGGGCCCGCTAATTCACCCCTCCACTTT
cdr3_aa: CSARAGPANSPLHF

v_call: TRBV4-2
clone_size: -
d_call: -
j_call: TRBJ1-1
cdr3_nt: TGTGCCAGCAGCTCTGGGACGGACCATAAGGGAGGTTTCTTT
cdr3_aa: CASSSGTDHKGGFF

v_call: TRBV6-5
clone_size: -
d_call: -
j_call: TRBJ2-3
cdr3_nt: TGTGCCAGCACTAGGACTGGCAGCACAGATACGCAGTATTTT
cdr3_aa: CASTRTGSTDTQYF

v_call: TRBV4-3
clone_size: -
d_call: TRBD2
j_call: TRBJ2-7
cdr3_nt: TGCGCCAGCAGCCAAGCGGGCGGGGGAAGGGGCTACGAGCAGTACTTC
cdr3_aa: CASSQAGGGRGYEQYF

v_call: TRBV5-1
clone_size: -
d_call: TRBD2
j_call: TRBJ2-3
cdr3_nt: TGCGCCAGCAGCTTTTTAGGACTAGCGGGGCCTAGCACAGATACGCAGTATTTT
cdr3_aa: CASSFLGLAGPSTDTQYF

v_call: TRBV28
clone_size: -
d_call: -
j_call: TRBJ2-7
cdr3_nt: TGTGCCAGCAGTTTTGGAGGCAGCCAGGCCTACGAGCAGTACTTC
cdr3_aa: CASSFGGSQAYEQYF

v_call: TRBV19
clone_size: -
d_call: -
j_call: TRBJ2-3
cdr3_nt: TGTGCCAGTAGTATAGGTTATCCTGGGCCAGATACGCAGTATTTT
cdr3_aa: CASSIGYPGPDTQYF

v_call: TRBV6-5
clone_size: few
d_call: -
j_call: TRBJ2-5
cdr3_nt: TGTGCCAGCAGCCACAGGGTTGGAGAGACCCAGTACTTC
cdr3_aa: CASSHRVGETQYF

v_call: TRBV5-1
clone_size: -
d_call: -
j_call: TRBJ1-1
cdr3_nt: TGCGCCAGCAGCTTGGAGGCCGGGTCGAGGACTGAAGCTTTCTTT
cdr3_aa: CASSLEAGSRTEAFF

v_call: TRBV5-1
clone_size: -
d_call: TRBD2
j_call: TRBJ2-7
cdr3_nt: TGCGCCAGCAGCTCTAGCGGGACTAGCTCCTACGAGCAGTACTTC
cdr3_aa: CASSSSGTSSYEQYF